These 32 T cell receptor beta chains originate from one sample sequenced in a study of cytomegalovirus exposure and HLA in healthy donors. The assay was immunoSEQ multiplex PCR, and TCRdb's table has in-frame clones only and misses some. Of hundreds of thousands of clones listed, around 87% are singletons. The sequenced sample consisted of PBMCs. These receptors were obtained from a woman aged 18-29 years in good health and CMV-seropositive.

The chain recombines TRBV29-1 with TRBJ1-2; a possible D gene is TRBD1 (5 bases). The germline V and J ends were trimmed by 3 bases and 4 bases, with 12 bases remaining between them. This CDR3 spans 13 amino acids. Looked up from germline, CDR1 is SQVTM and CDR2 is ANQGSEA. The CDR3 here is CSVESGQGYGYTF. CDR3 in DNA: TGCAGCGTTGAGTCCGGCCAGGGCTATGGCTACACCTTC.

This clone was found a few times. The chain combines TRBV7-2 with TRBJ2-7, with 7 bases identical to TRBD2. The germline V gene encodes CDR1 SGHTA and CDR2 FQGNSA. The CDR3 runs to 17 residues. The V and J ends lost 3 bases and 2 bases, in that order; junction bases with no gene match: 13. This chain's CDR3 is CASSLTAGTTMAYEQYF. CDR3 coding DNA: TGTGCCAGCAGCTTGACGGCCGGGACTACCATGGCCTACGAGCAGTACTTC.

This chain links TRBV27 with TRBJ2-3; 10 bases are a match to TRBD2. This CDR3 region has 15 residues. The junction had 3 bases not matched to a gene; V was cut back by 4 bases and J by 2 bases. Germline V CDR1 and CDR2: MNHEY, SMNVEV (reference sequence). CDR3 in DNA: TGTGCCAGCAGTTCCCTAGCGGGAGACACAGATACGCAGTATTTT. Translated, it gives CASSSLAGDTDTQYF.

The CDR3 region has the DNA TGTGCCAGCAGCCAGCAGGGGCGGACTGAAGCTTTCTTT. Protein sequence: CASSQQGRTEAFF. V gene TRBV27 combines with J gene TRBJ1-1; TRBD1 might be the D (6 bases). CDR1 is MNHEY, CDR2 SMNVEV, per germline (reference sequence). Trimming pared 6 bases from V and 5 bases from J, leaving 13 bases between. The CDR3 is 13 residues long.

The rearrangement joins TRBV28 to TRBJ2-7; possibly TRBD1 for D (5 bases). Germline V gene data show CDR1 as MDHEN and CDR2 as SYDVKM. V lost 6 bases, J lost 1 base, and 10 bases lay in between. The CDR3 is made up of 13 amino acids. The CDR3 loop is CASRVRASYEQYF. In DNA, the CDR3 is TGTGCCAGCAGAGTCAGGGCGTCCTACGAGCAGTACTTC.

The rearrangement joins TRBV5-6 to TRBJ1-1, with a possible D match to TRBD1 (5 bases). Looked up from germline, CDR1 is SGHDT and CDR2 is YYEEEE. V was trimmed by 4 bases and J by 7 bases, leaving 14 bases between them. The CDR3 totals 13 residues. The CDR3 reads CASSPGLMNEAFF. CDR3 nucleotide sequence: TGTGCCAGCAGCCCAGGGTTAATGAATGAAGCTTTCTTT.

The chain carries TRBV30 and TRBJ2-2, with a weak D call TRBD2 (5 bases). The V end lost 0 bases, the J end lost 1 base, and 15 bases lay between the germline ends. There are 17 residues in the CDR3. Looked up from germline, CDR1 is GTSNPN and CDR2 is SVGIG (reference sequence). The CDR3 protein is CAWSVRPWRRNTGELFF. The CDR3 nucleotides are TGTGCCTGGAGTGTACGACCCTGGAGGAGGAACACCGGGGAGCTGTTTTTT.

Written as DNA, the CDR3 is TGTGCCAGCAGCCTGACTCCACGGGAGGTCCCACACAATGAGCAGTTCTTC. Translated: CASSLTPREVPHNEQFF. V usage is TRBV7-9 and J usage is TRBJ2-1; 7 nucleotides agree with TRBD2. The CDR3 is 17 residues long. Germline values: CDR1 SEHNR, CDR2 FQNEAQ (reference sequence). Trimming removed 5 bases from V and 5 bases from J; junction bases left unmatched: 15.

This chain uses TRBV6-1 with TRBJ1-5; 9 bases line up with TRBD1. The CDR3 runs 15 residues. Germline V gene lookup returns CDR1 MNHNS and CDR2 SASEGT. The junction had 8 bases not matched to a gene; V was cut back by 6 bases and J by 5 bases. CDR3 nucleotide sequence: TGTGCCAGCAGCGACGGGCGGGACAGGGATCAGCCCCAGCATTTT. Amino acids: CASSDGRDRDQPQHF.

V and J are TRBV6-5 and TRBJ2-3; D gene ambiguous. Germline CDR1 reads MNHEY; CDR2 reads SVGAGI. V was clipped by 1 base and J by 1 base, with 3 bases between them. This CDR3 contains 13 residues. For the CDR3, the DNA is TGTGCCAGCAGTTACTTCGGCACAGATACGCAGTATTTT. Translating it yields CASSYFGTDTQYF.

The DNA for the CDR3 is TGTGCCAGCAGCTTGCTAGCGGGAGCCTCTCCTTACGAGCAGTACTTC. Amino acid sequence: CASSLLAGASPYEQYF. V and J are TRBV5-6 and TRBJ2-7; 10 nucleotides match TRBD2. The CDR3 runs to 16 residues. Looked up from germline, CDR1 is SGHDT and CDR2 is YYEEEE. V lost 1 base to trimming and J lost 4 bases; unmatched junction nucleotides: 8.

This chain connects TRBV30 to TRBJ2-7; 7 bases are a match to TRBD1. CDR1 GTSNPN and CDR2 SVGIG come from the germline V gene (reference sequence). V trimming: 5 bases; J trimming: 1 base; junction bases outside the gene matches: 14. This CDR3 has 16 residues. This CDR3 is CAWDSIKQGRSYEQYF. The CDR3 coding sequence is TGTGCCTGGGACTCCATCAAACAGGGGCGATCCTACGAGCAGTACTTC.

This clone showed up just a few times. V and J are TRBV10-1 and TRBJ1-5; no firm D call. Germline CDR1 is WNHNN and CDR2 is SYGVQD (reference sequence). CDR3 length: 14 residues. Trimming stripped 2 bases from V and 5 bases from J, with 10 bases between. In DNA, the CDR3 is TGCGCCAGCAGTGAGAAATCCCTCCATCAGCCCCAGCATTTT. Its protein product is CASSEKSLHQPQHF.

The chain links TRBV27 to TRBJ2-7, with 9 bases lining up with TRBD1. Germline V CDR1 and CDR2: MNHEY, SMNVEV (reference sequence). Trimming took 4 bases from V and 5 from J; bases not matched to a gene: 9. CDR3 length: 15 amino acids. The DNA of the CDR3 is TGTGCCAGCAGTTGGGTGGGACAGGGTGGTAACGAGCAGTACTTC. It encodes CASSWVGQGGNEQYF.

The CDR3 loop reads CASSTRQGADTQYF. The CDR3 region has the DNA TGCGCCAGCAGCACCCGACAGGGGGCAGATACGCAGTATTTT. V is TRBV5-1 and J is TRBJ2-3, with 9 bases identical to TRBD1. V shed 4 bases, J shed 4 bases, and the junction held 4 bases outside the gene matches. CDR3 size: 14 residues. In germline, CDR1 is SGHRS, CDR2 YFSETQ.

DNA for the CDR3: TGCAGCGTTGAAGCTACAGGGAATGAGCAGTTCTTC. Protein product: CSVEATGNEQFF. The V and J genes are TRBV29-1 and TRBJ2-1; tentatively, D is TRBD1 (6 bases). The CDR3 runs 12 residues. Trimming cost V 1 base and J 7 bases, with 8 bases left between them. CDR1 and CDR2 from the germline V gene are SQVTM and ANQGSEA.

The V gene is TRBV4-1, the J gene TRBJ2-1; unclear D gene. CDR3 length: 16 amino acids. CDR1 and CDR2 from the germline V gene are MGHRA and YSYEKL. The V and J ends lost 4 bases and 0 bases respectively, with 13 bases between them. The CDR3 here is CASSLSTTLSYNEQFF. CDR3 coding DNA: TGCGCCAGCAGCCTCTCTACTACACTCTCCTACAATGAGCAGTTCTTC.

J is TRBJ1-5 and V is TRBV5-1, with 7 positions matching TRBD1. The CDR3 length is 17 residues. J gave up 4 bases and V 0 bases, and 10 bases lay outside the gene matches. The germline V gene has CDR1 SGHRS and CDR2 YFSETQ. For the CDR3, the DNA is TGCGCCAGCAGCTTGGAGGGACAGCAGTTAACTAATCAGCCCCAGCATTTT. It translates to CASSLEGQQLTNQPQHF. Filled out from reference TRBV5-1 and TRBJ1-5, the complete variable domain reads KAGVTQTPRYLIKTRGQQVTLSCSPISGHRSVSWYQQTPGQGLQFLFEYFSETQRNKGNFPGRFSGRQFSNSRSEMNVSTLELGDSALYLCASSLEGQQLTNQPQHFGDGTRLSIL.

This sequence joins TRBV18 and TRBJ1-1, with D tentatively TRBD1 (6 bases). Germline CDR1 KGHSH, CDR2 LQKENI. The V end lost 1 base, the J end lost 1 base, and 10 bases lay between the germline ends. This CDR3 comprises 15 residues. The CDR3 nucleotides are TGTGCCAGCTCACCACAGGGGACAACGAACACTGAAGCTTTCTTT. As protein: CASSPQGTTNTEAFF.

The chain has TRBV10-2 and TRBJ2-7, with 12 bases fitting TRBD2. The V segment lost 4 bases and the J segment 4 bases; nucleotides outside the gene matches: 14. Germline lookup yields CDR1 WSHSY and CDR2 SAAADI. This CDR3 region has 18 residues. CDR3 coding DNA: TGCGCCAGCAGTGCCGGGACTAGCGGGCGAGGGAGCCCTTACGAGCAGTACTTC. Protein product: CASSAGTSGRGSPYEQYF.

The chain links TRBV6-5 to TRBJ2-7, with D possibly matching TRBD2 (6 bases). The CDR3 consists of 15 residues. V was shortened by 0 bases and J by 6 bases, with 15 bases between the two germline ends. Germline CDR1 and CDR2: MNHEY and SVGAGI. CDR3 protein: CASSYSVGPGGEQYF. CDR3 in DNA: TGTGCCAGCAGTTACTCGGTAGGACCCGGGGGCGAGCAGTACTTC.

The table lists this clone with a few counts. The rearrangement joins TRBV11-2 to TRBJ1-1; D not certain. The germline V gene has CDR1 SGHAT and CDR2 FQNNGV. V shed 1 base and J shed 2 bases, with 5 bases lying between them. The CDR3 totals 13 residues. CDR3 amino acids: CASSLVRNTEAFF. The CDR3 DNA follows: TGTGCCAGCAGCTTAGTGAGAAACACTGAAGCTTTCTTT.

This clone was seen once. This sequence joins TRBV9 and TRBJ1-3, with 7 bases lining up with TRBD1. There are 16 residues in the CDR3. CDR1 and CDR2 from the germline V gene are SGDLS and YYNGEE. Losses at the gene ends were 4 bases for V and 0 bases for J; bases not matched to a gene: 7. The CDR3 region has the DNA TGTGCCAGCAGCATCGGGACAGTCCTCTCTGGAAACACCATATATTTT. Protein sequence: CASSIGTVLSGNTIYF.

J is TRBJ2-1 and V is TRBV2; a weak D match, TRBD2 (5 bases). Trimming removed 5 bases at V and 0 bases at J, with 14 bases between. The CDR3 consists of 16 residues. Germline CDR1 reads SNHLY; CDR2 reads FYNNEI. The CDR3 is CASSNSPRGSYNEQFF. The CDR3, as DNA: TGTGCCAGCAGTAACTCCCCTCGGGGCTCCTACAATGAGCAGTTCTTC.

V is TRBV4-1 and J is TRBJ2-3, with TRBD2 matching over 10 bases. Per the germline V gene, CDR1 is MGHRA and CDR2 is YSYEKL. The CDR3 has 17 amino acids. V shed 2 bases, J shed 2 bases, and the junction held 7 bases outside the gene matches. The CDR3 here is CASSQILAGVLTDTQYF. CDR3 nucleotides: TGCGCCAGCAGCCAAATCCTAGCGGGAGTCCTCACAGATACGCAGTATTTT.

Worth noting for this clone: Other DNA sequences in this sample translate to the same CDR3. This chain's CDR3 is CASSFTANTEAFF. The CDR3 DNA reads as TGTGCCAGCAGTTTCACAGCGAACACTGAAGCTTTCTTT. V gene TRBV7-9 combines with J gene TRBJ1-1; D not certain. The CDR3 runs 13 residues. Germline V gives CDR1 SEHNR, CDR2 FQNEAQ (reference sequence). V was trimmed by 6 bases and J by 1 base, leaving 9 bases between them.

This chain uses TRBV15 with TRBJ1-2, with 7 bases identical to TRBD1. V dropped 3 bases and J dropped 8; count of bases not matched to a gene: 3. The length of the CDR3 is 12 residues. CDR1 and CDR2 from the germline V gene are LNHNV and YYDKDF (reference sequence). This CDR3 is CATSSRTGGYTF. The CDR3 coding sequence is TGTGCCACCAGCAGTAGGACAGGAGGCTACACCTTC.

This rearrangement joins TRBV29-1 to TRBJ1-1; 7 nucleotides line up with TRBD1. V gave up 6 bases and J gave up 2 bases; unmatched junction bases: 9. The CDR3 is made up of 14 amino acids. The V gene's germline CDR1 is SQVTM and CDR2 ANQGSEA. CDR3 nucleotide sequence: TGCAGCGTCGGAACAGGGGTCTTCAACACTGAAGCTTTCTTT. Protein product: CSVGTGVFNTEAFF.

This chain connects TRBV6-5 to TRBJ1-2; D perhaps matches TRBD1 (5 bases). In germline, CDR1 is MNHEY, CDR2 SVGAGI. This CDR3 has 14 amino acids. The V end was cut by 7 bases, the J end by 4 bases, with 16 bases between. CDR3 in amino acids: CASTDADTGYGYTF. The CDR3 bases are TGTGCCAGCACCGACGCGGACACGGGCTATGGCTACACCTTC.

This chain joins TRBV28 and TRBJ2-2, with a weak D call TRBD2 (5 bases). This CDR3 contains 15 residues. Looked up from germline, CDR1 is MDHEN and CDR2 is SYDVKM. Trimming shortened V by 7 bases and J by 5 bases, and 17 bases separated the two germline ends. The chain's CDR3 is CASTLFTRGTGELFF. DNA of the CDR3: TGTGCCAGCACCCTTTTCACGAGAGGGACCGGGGAGCTGTTTTTT.

This clone has just a few counts. This rearrangement joins TRBV21-1 to TRBJ1-1; TRBD1, the table's D call, was not compared with the DNA. TRBV21-1 is a pseudogene locus. CDR3 size: 11 residues. The CDR3 is CASSPGTAAFF. CDR3 nucleotides: TGTGCCAGCAGCCCGGGGACAGCAGCTTTCTTT.

This clone has only one observation. The rearrangement joins TRBV27 to TRBJ2-7, with 11 nucleotides matching TRBD1. This CDR3 comprises 19 residues. Per germline, CDR1 MNHEY and CDR2 SMNVEV (reference sequence). V shed 2 bases, J shed 1 base, and the junction held 13 bases outside the gene matches. This CDR3 reads CASSLITGTGGFFSYEQYF. The CDR3 coding sequence is TGTGCCAGCAGTTTAATAACAGGGACAGGGGGGTTCTTTTCCTACGAGCAGTACTTC.